This passage covers 27 T cell receptor beta chains from one sample sequenced in a study of OX40 agonist ivuxolimab in advanced cancers. Only in-frame clones appear in the TCRdb table, and some are missing; sequencing was by immunoSEQ multiplex PCR. The table lists some 50,000 clones, around 89% of them singletons. The material sequenced was CD4+ or CD8+ T cells sorted from blood, taken in a trial of the OX40 agonist ivuxolimab. These receptors originate from an adult with an advanced solid tumor such as melanoma, head and neck, liver or kidney cancer.

This chain uses TRBV5-1 with TRBJ2-2; no firm D call. The CDR3 totals 15 residues. V lost 0 bases, J lost 2 bases, and 8 bases lay in between. Germline lookup yields CDR1 SGHRS and CDR2 YFSETQ. The CDR3 DNA is TGCGCCAGCAGCTTGGTTTCTACTAACACCGGGGAGCTGTTTTTT. Translation gives CASSLVSTNTGELFF. Looking up the rest from reference TRBV5-1 and TRBJ2-2 gives the full variable domain: KAGVTQTPRYLIKTRGQQVTLSCSPISGHRSVSWYQQTPGQGLQFLFEYFSETQRNKGNFPGRFSGRQFSNSRSEMNVSTLELGDSALYLCASSLVSTNTGELFFGEGSRLTVL.

This chain links TRBV19 with TRBJ2-3; D possibly corresponds to TRBD1 (5 bases). Trimming pared 3 bases from V and 0 bases from J, leaving 10 bases between. The germline gives CDR1 LNHDA, CDR2 SQIVND (reference sequence). The CDR3 length is 15 residues. CDR3 in DNA: TGTGCCAGTAGTATTTCCGACAGTAGCACAGATACGCAGTATTTT. Its translation: CASSISDSSTDTQYF.

The rearrangement joins TRBV7-2 to TRBJ2-3, with TRBD2 matching over 11 bases. With 5 bases clipped from V and 3 bases from J, the junction kept 7 bases outside the gene matches. The germline V gene encodes CDR1 SGHTA and CDR2 FQGNSA. The CDR3 runs 16 residues. The CDR3 loop is CASSKIAGGTTDTQYF. CDR3 DNA: TGTGCCAGCAGCAAAATAGCGGGAGGGACGACAGATACGCAGTATTTT.

The rearrangement links TRBV28 to TRBJ2-1; possibly TRBD1 or TRBD2 for D (5 bases each). Germline assignment: CDR1 MDHEN and CDR2 SYDVKM. Trimming cost V 2 bases and J 7 bases, with 12 bases left between them. This CDR3 region has 14 residues. CDR3 amino acids: CASSLGGPINEQFF. The CDR3 DNA reads as TGTGCCAGCAGTTTAGGGGGACCAATAAATGAGCAGTTCTTC. Filled out from reference TRBV28 and TRBJ2-1, the complete variable domain reads DVKVTQSSRYLVKRTGEKVFLECVQDMDHENMFWYRQDPGLGLRLIYFSYDVKMKEKGDIPEGYSVSREKKERFSLILESASTNQTSMYLCASSLGGPINEQFFGPGTRLTVL.

This clone was counted once. For the CDR3, the DNA is TGTGCCAGCAGTGGACTAGCACGTGGTACAGATACGCAGTATTTT. Protein sequence: CASSGLARGTDTQYF. The gene calls are TRBV2 and TRBJ2-3, with TRBD2 matching over 7 bases. The CDR3 is 15 amino acids. Germline V gene sequence: CDR1 SNHLY, CDR2 FYNNEI. J lost 3 bases, V lost 4 bases, and 7 bases had no gene match.

V usage is TRBV6-5 and J usage is TRBJ2-7; no firm D call. There are 12 residues in the CDR3. CDR1 is MNHEY and CDR2 is SVGAGI in the germline V gene. V lost 0 bases to trimming and J lost 3 bases, with 3 bases between them. The CDR3 nucleotides read TGTGCCAGCAGTTACTCGATCTACGAGCAGTACTTC. Protein sequence: CASSYSIYEQYF.

The genes are TRBV4-3 and TRBJ1-4; a weak D match, TRBD1 (6 bases). Trimming left V 3 bases short and J 7 bases short, with 12 bases between. The CDR3 runs to 14 residues. Germline CDR1 is LGHNA and CDR2 is YSLEER. The CDR3 DNA is TGCGCCAGCAGCCAGGGGGCGGTGGGTGAAAAACTGTTTTTT. Translated, it gives CASSQGAVGEKLFF.

The V and J genes are TRBV7-2 and TRBJ2-7; 8 positions agree with TRBD2. This CDR3 spans 15 amino acids. V shed 1 base, J shed 4 bases, and the junction held 6 bases outside the gene matches. CDR1 and CDR2 from the germline V gene are SGHTA and FQGNSA. CDR3 DNA: TGTGCCAGCAGCTTAGAAGCGGGAGCATTTTACGAGCAGTACTTC. It specifies CASSLEAGAFYEQYF.

This chain uses TRBV28 with TRBJ2-7; 12 bases are a match to TRBD1. The CDR3 totals 16 residues. CDR1 and CDR2 (germline): MDHEN, SYDVKM. V was clipped by 5 bases and J by 6 bases; unmatched bases: 11. The CDR3 DNA reads as TGTGCCAGCAGTCCTCCCTTGGGGACAGGGGGCGTCGAGCAGTACTTC. Amino acid sequence: CASSPPLGTGGVEQYF.

This chain connects TRBV5-1 to TRBJ2-2; perhaps TRBD1 as D (6 bases). The CDR3 contains 14 residues. Germline V CDR1 and CDR2: SGHRS, YFSETQ. V was pared by 6 bases and J by 1 base, with 10 bases between. The CDR3 coding sequence is TGCGCCAGCAAAAACAGGGAGAACACCGGGGAGCTGTTTTTT. It is translated as CASKNRENTGELFF. Drawing the rest from reference TRBV5-1 and TRBJ2-2, the complete variable domain is KAGVTQTPRYLIKTRGQQVTLSCSPISGHRSVSWYQQTPGQGLQFLFEYFSETQRNKGNFPGRFSGRQFSNSRSEMNVSTLELGDSALYLCASKNRENTGELFFGEGSRLTVL.

The genes are TRBV28 and TRBJ1-6, with TRBD1 identical over 8 bases. The ends lost 3 bases at V and 7 bases at J; junction bases unmatched: 2. Germline V lookup: CDR1 MDHEN, CDR2 SYDVKM. This CDR3 contains 14 residues. CDR3 protein: CASSLAGGNSPLHF. The CDR3 nucleotides read TGTGCCAGCAGTTTGGCAGGGGGCAATTCACCCCTCCACTTT.

The V and J genes are TRBV7-2 and TRBJ1-2; D remains ambiguous. The CDR3 is 15 amino acids. Germline lookup yields CDR1 SGHTA and CDR2 FQGNSA. The V and J ends lost 1 base and 3 bases respectively, with 12 bases between them. CDR3 in amino acids: CASSLDRSADYGYTF. The CDR3 region has the DNA TGTGCCAGCAGCTTAGACCGGTCGGCAGACTATGGCTACACCTTC.

This clone was seen a single time. The junction and the germline gene differ at one end; a read error may be behind it. CDR3 bases: TGTGCCAGCACTGAAGGGTGGAGGAACACTGAAGCTTTCTTT. This translates into CASTEGWRNTEAFF. V gene TRBV6-1 combines with J gene TRBJ1-1; D gene uncertain. This CDR3 region has 14 residues. Germline loops: CDR1 MNHNS, CDR2 SASEGT.

The rearrangement joins TRBV4-3 to TRBJ2-7; 8 bases match TRBD2. The CDR3 has 16 amino acids. After removal of 1 base from V and 4 bases from J, the junction contained 9 bases not matched to a gene. Germline-derived CDR1 and CDR2 are LGHNA and YSLEER. CDR3 residues: CASSQGTSGSWYEQYF. The CDR3 coding sequence is TGCGCCAGCAGCCAAGGGACCAGCGGGAGCTGGTACGAGCAGTACTTC.

This chain links TRBV4-1 with TRBJ2-1; 9 bases match TRBD2. V shed 1 base, J shed 8 bases, and the junction held 9 bases outside the gene matches. CDR1 is MGHRA and CDR2 is YSYEKL in the germline V gene. CDR3 length: 16 residues. CDR3: CASSQVGGRALDEQFF. As DNA, the CDR3 is TGCGCCAGCAGCCAAGTGGGCGGGAGGGCCTTGGATGAGCAGTTCTTC.

This chain joins TRBV6-5 and TRBJ1-1; no firm D call. Germline CDR1 MNHEY, CDR2 SVGAGI. This CDR3 region has 13 residues. Trimming shortened V by 6 bases and J by 3 bases, and 11 bases separated the two germline ends. CDR3 bases: TGTGCCAGCAGCCCCGGTGGGTACACTGAAGCTTTCTTT. It specifies CASSPGGYTEAFF.

This clone was observed once. This sequence joins TRBV18 and TRBJ2-7; 16 bases are shared with TRBD2. The V segment lost 5 bases and the J segment 5 bases; nucleotides outside the gene matches: 6. Germline V gene sequence: CDR1 KGHSH, CDR2 LQKENI. The CDR3 totals 16 residues. This chain's CDR3 is CASSTGLAGGIDEQYF. CDR3 sequence (DNA): TGTGCCAGCTCAACGGGACTAGCGGGAGGGATCGACGAGCAGTACTTC.

The CDR3 sequence is CASTLSGRTSSYEQYF. CDR3 nucleotide sequence: TGTGCCAGCACCCTTAGCGGGAGGACCTCCTCCTACGAGCAGTACTTC. This chain connects TRBV28 to TRBJ2-7; 10 nucleotides align to TRBD2. CDR1 and CDR2 from the germline V gene are MDHEN and SYDVKM. The CDR3 is 16 amino acids. V shed 7 bases and J 0 bases; nucleotides not matched to a gene: 9.

This chain links TRBV19 with TRBJ2-2; D unclear. Germline V lookup: CDR1 LNHDA, CDR2 SQIVND (reference sequence). V lost 6 bases and J lost 0, with 17 bases in between. The CDR3 extends over 17 amino acids. CDR3 coding DNA: TGTGCCAGTAGCCAAGGCGGCTTCATCGCGAACACCGGGGAGCTGTTTTTT. Residues: CASSQGGFIANTGELFF.

The chain has TRBV28 and TRBJ2-2, with TRBD2 identical over 10 bases. The CDR3 contains 20 residues. CDR1 MDHEN and CDR2 SYDVKM come from the germline V gene. The trim removed 6 bases at V and 0 bases at J, leaving 16 bases unmatched. The CDR3 sequence: CASSLGLANLFPANTGELFF. DNA for the CDR3: TGTGCCAGCAGCCTGGGACTAGCGAATCTTTTCCCTGCGAACACCGGGGAGCTGTTTTTT.

This clone was seen a single time. Germline and junction disagree at one end, which may indicate a read error. The rearrangement uses TRBV5-4 and TRBJ2-4; D gene ambiguous. This CDR3 is built from 13 residues. Germline assignment: CDR1 SGHNT and CDR2 YYREEE (reference sequence). For the CDR3, the DNA is TGTGCCAGCAGCCCGGCAGCCAAAAACACTCAGTACTTC. It yields the protein CASSPAAKNTQYF.

A few counts support this clone. V gene TRBV5-6 combines with J gene TRBJ2-7; tentative D call: TRBD1 (7 bases). V was shortened by 3 bases and J by 6 bases, with 22 bases between the two germline ends. Germline V gene data show CDR1 as SGHDT and CDR2 as YYEEEE. The CDR3 has 16 amino acids. Here the CDR3 DNA reads TGTGCCAGCAGCTCCAGGCATGGAGGGGGCCAAAGCGAGCAGTACTTC. This encodes CASSSRHGGGQSEQYF.

The genes are TRBV10-3 and TRBJ2-1; 10 positions agree with TRBD2. The CDR3 extends over 16 amino acids. The V gene end was trimmed by 6 bases and the J gene end by 6 bases; junction bases not matched to a gene: 11. Germline V gene sequence: CDR1 ENHRY, CDR2 SYGVKD. The CDR3 DNA reads TGTGCCATCAGGCCGCCACTAGCGGGAAGGTTCAATGAGCAGTTCTTC. Amino acid sequence: CAIRPPLAGRFNEQFF.

The J gene is TRBJ2-2, the V gene TRBV9, with 7 bases aligning to TRBD2. Germline-derived CDR1 and CDR2 are SGDLS and YYNGEE. The CDR3 runs 17 residues. V lost 3 bases to trimming and J lost 2 bases; unmatched junction nucleotides: 10. In DNA, the CDR3 is TGTGCCAGCAGCGAGGCCCCAGCGGGGCAAAACACCGGGGAGCTGTTTTTT. The encoded protein is CASSEAPAGQNTGELFF.

This clone was observed once. The chain has TRBV5-1 and TRBJ1-6; D not certain. This CDR3 region has 13 residues. V was shortened by 0 bases and J by 7 bases, with 5 bases between the two germline ends. Germline CDR1 reads SGHRS; CDR2 reads YFSETQ. The DNA for the CDR3 is TGCGCCAGCAGCTTGGGGGTCAATTCACCCCTCCACTTT. Its translation: CASSLGVNSPLHF.

This rearrangement joins TRBV6-6 to TRBJ2-7, with 8 nucleotides matching TRBD2. The CDR3 is 14 residues long. V shed 2 bases and J 5 bases; nucleotides not matched to a gene: 5. Germline V gives CDR1 MNHNY, CDR2 SVGAGI (reference sequence). CDR3 sequence: CASSYSGREDEQYF. CDR3 in DNA: TGTGCCAGCAGTTACAGCGGGAGAGAGGACGAGCAGTACTTC.

The chain carries TRBV10-3 and TRBJ2-3, with D uncertain. Trimming shortened V by 8 bases and J by 2 bases, and 8 bases separated the two germline ends. This CDR3 comprises 12 residues. CDR1 and CDR2 (germline): ENHRY, SYGVKD. Here the CDR3 reads CAIGQNTDTQYF. CDR3 nucleotides: TGTGCCATCGGGCAGAACACAGATACGCAGTATTTT.